This TCR beta chain was sequenced for a study of cytomegalovirus exposure and HLA in healthy donors. Overall study context: The 110 or so validation repertoires used the same platform as the roughly 670 first-cohort repertoires, a later analysis reported.

General observations from the study: Rarity characterized most TCR sequences, yet some public TCRs appeared in many donors. Researchers counted 164 TCR beta chains as cytomegalovirus-associated.

Clones were sequenced by immunoSEQ multiplex PCR, and TCRdb holds only the in-frame ones, with some missing. The sample shows around 300,000 clones, around 86% of them seen only once. The V gene lost 5 bases and the J gene lost 0 bases, with 14 bases spanning the gap. Germline loops: CDR1 SGHNT, CDR2 YENEEA. The CDR3 length is 15 residues. As for this clone: No antigen is known for it.

Sequencing used PBMCs. The clonotype comes from a woman between 18 and 29 years old in good health and CMV-seronegative. The chain carries TRBV11-3 and TRBJ2-7; D call uncertain. The CDR3 protein is CASSPWASPSYEQYF. For the CDR3, the DNA is TGTGCCAGCAGCCCCTGGGCAAGTCCCTCCTACGAGCAGTACTTC.